Each of the 2 T cell receptor beta chains below was sequenced from the same sample in a study of T cells in Graves' hyperthyroidism and ophthalmopathy. The CDR3 regions of TCR beta were amplified from RNA transcripts. The study used the HTBI primer set for a first-round RT-PCR of the TCR CDR3. TCRdb fed the multiplex PCR reads into MiXCR, producing one record per CDR3 protein. The sample has nearly 250,000 distinct CDR3 sequences, about 24% seen once. The sample taken for sequencing was blood. The receptors were sampled from a woman aged 40 to 50 with Graves' ophthalmopathy.

In this sample, this clonotype turned up many times. The V call is TRBV6-1, the J call TRBJ2-5; 8 bases fit TRBD2. Trimming cost V 4 bases and J 6 bases; bases outside gene matches: 10. The CDR3 loop spans 15 amino acids. Looked up from germline, CDR1 is MNHNS and CDR2 is SASEGT. CDR3 loop: CASSAGRGAMKTQYF. The DNA for the CDR3 is TGTGCCAGCAGTGCCGGGAGGGGGGCCATGAAGACCCAGTACTTC.

The table lists this clonotype with a count of one. The chain has TRBV4-2 and TRBJ1-1; D is unclear. The V end lost 0 bases, the J end lost 5 bases, and 13 bases lay between the germline ends. The CDR3 sequence is 15 residues long. Germline V lookup: CDR1 LGHNA, CDR2 YNFKEQ. The CDR3 region is CASSQEIGRGTEAFF. The CDR3 DNA reads TGTGCCAGCAGCCAAGAAATAGGGAGAGGGACTGAAGCTTTCTTT.